Listed below are T cell receptor beta chains from one sample, sequenced in a study of tumor-infiltrating lymphocytes in primary liver carcinoma. TCRdb processed the multiplex PCR reads anew with MiXCR; each CDR3 protein has one entry. This sample has 150,000 to 200,000 distinct CDR3 sequences, with just under 85% found just once. Specimen: tumor tissue from primary liver carcinoma. Every receptor here comes from a man in his forties or fifties with primary liver carcinoma and hepatitis B virus infection. The CDR3 runs from the conserved cysteine through the conserved F or W. Fields, in order: clone size, J gene, D gene, V gene, CDR3 DNA, CDR3 protein. A D gene is named only where the DNA matches it firmly. Clone size appears in some rows only: once, few, many, or a class for an expanded clone.

>-|TRBJ1-1|-|TRBV29-1
TGCAGCGTTGATCCGGACACTGGGGCTTTCTTT
CSVDPDTGAFF
>-|TRBJ1-2|-|TRBV7-9
TGTGCCAGCAGCTTAACACCTACAGGGTCTGAAGGCTACACCTTC
CASSLTPTGSEGYTF
>-|TRBJ2-1|-|TRBV28
TGTGCCAGCAGTGTGGGGGGGGGGCGGGCAGTTGAGCAGTTCTTC
CASSVGGGRAVEQFF
>-|TRBJ2-7|-|TRBV29-1
TGCAGCGTCATGACATATGGGACCGGCACGTCCTACGAGCAGTACTTC
CSVMTYGTGTSYEQYF
>-|TRBJ2-1|-|TRBV28
TGCGCCAGCGTGACTGGGGCATTAAACTACGAGCAGTTCTTC
CASVTGALNYEQFF
>-|TRBJ2-1|TRBD2|TRBV11-1
TGTGCCAGCAGCTCCCCGTCGACTAGCGGGAGTCGATATGAGCAGTTCTTC
CASSSPSTSGSRYEQFF
>once|TRBJ2-3|-|TRBV6-6
TGTGCCAGCAGACCGCAGGGTACTAGCTGTCTCACAGATACACAGTATTTT
CASRPQGTSCLTDTQYF
>-|TRBJ1-5|-|TRBV6-2/TRBV6-3
TGTGCCAGCAGCCCACCGGCCGCGGGGACCAGCAATCAGACCCAACATTTT
CASSPPAAGTSNQTQHF
>-|TRBJ2-4|TRBD2|TRBV11-1
TGTGCCATCAGCTTTCCCGGGACTAGCGGGGCCAAAAACATCCAGGACTTC
CAISFPGTSGAKNIQDF
>-|TRBJ1-2|-|TRBV4-2
TGTGCCAGCAGCCAAGAATGGACAGATTATGCCTACACCTTC
CASSQEWTDYAYTF
>-|TRBJ1-2|-|TRBV4-2
TGTGTCAGCAGCCCCGAGGGGGGAAGCAGCTATGGCTATACCTTC
CVSSPEGGSSYGYTF
>-|TRBJ1-1|-|TRBV11-2
TGTACCAGCAGCTTAAGCCTGAACACTGATGCTTTCTTT
CTSSLSLNTDAFF
>-|TRBJ1-2|-|TRBV29-1
TGCGGCGCCAGGGAGGATACAGGATCTTATGACTACACCTTC
CGAREDTGSYDYTF
>-|TRBJ1-2|-|TRBV12-3/TRBV12-4
TGTGCCAGCAGGAGGACTATTTGGGACACAACTAAGTATGGCTACACCTTC
CASRRTIWDTTKYGYTF
>few|TRBJ1-5|-|TRBV6-2/TRBV6-3
TGTGCCAATACCTTGGTGAAAGGGGATCAGCCCCAGCATTTT
CANTLVKGDQPQHF
>-|TRBJ2-2|-|TRBV4-2
TGTGCCAGGAGCCAAGACTTGAGCGGGGAGCTGTTTTTT
CARSQDLSGELFF
>-|TRBJ2-7|-|TRBV12-3/TRBV12-4
TGTGCCAGCTGTTCAAACAGGGTCTACGAGCAGTACTTC
CASCSNRVYEQYF
>-|TRBJ1-6|-|TRBV29-1
TGCAGAGTTGCTCAGTATAATTCACCACTCCACTTT
CRVAQYNSPLHF
>-|TRBJ2-3|TRBD2|TRBV4-3
TGCGCCAGCAGCCAAGATCTACCCTCCGGGGCTAGCGGGAAAGCAGATACGCAGTATTTT
CASSQDLPSGASGKADTQYF
>-|TRBJ1-5|TRBD1|TRBV28
TGTGCCAGCAAGTCGACAGGGGCTTTCCAACCCCAGCATTTT
CASKSTGAFQPQHF
>once|TRBJ2-1|-|TRBV6-1
TGTGTCACCTCGGCGAGGCCGGCCTACAATGAGCAGTTCTTC
CVTSARPAYNEQFF
>many|TRBJ2-7|-|TRBV5-1
TGCGCCAGCAGCTTGGGCCCCGGAAGCGACGAGCAGTACTTC
CASSLGPGSDEQYF
>-|TRBJ2-2|TRBD2|TRBV12-3/TRBV12-4
TGTGCCAGCAGTTTCCGGGGTATCGGGAGGAACACCGGGGAGCTTTTTTTT
CASSFRGIGRNTGELFF
>-|TRBJ2-7|TRBD2|TRBV6-2/TRBV6-3
TGTGCCAGCAGTTATAAGCCTAGCGGCTCCTACGAACACTACTTC
CASSYKPSGSYEHYF
>once|TRBJ1-4|-|TRBV12-5
TGTGACAGCACCACCGACTTGGATCCGAAGCTGGAAAAACTGTTTTTT
CDSTTDLDPKLEKLFF
>-|TRBJ2-6|-|TRBV4-2
TGTGCCAGCAGCCAAGATCATCGGGGGAGCTTTGGGGCCAACGTCCTGACTTTT
CASSQDHRGSFGANVLTF
>-|TRBJ1-2|TRBD1|TRBV29-1
TGCAGCGTGTCGGGACAGGGGGCCGGCATCTATAGCTACACCTTC
CSVSGQGAGIYSYTF
>-|TRBJ1-1|-|TRBV4-1
TGCGCCAGCAGGTATACTTCCACGGGCGTTGTGATTGATGAAGCTTTCTTT
CASRYTSTGVVIDEAFF
>-|TRBJ2-1|-|TRBV29-1
TGCAGCGCTGCCCTGGGTGAGACCTACAATGAGCAGTTCTTC
CSAALGETYNEQFF
>once|TRBJ2-1|-|TRBV11-1
TGTGCCAGCAGAAAAGGGATGAGGATAGGAGGGGATGATCAGTTCTTC
CASRKGMRIGGDDQFF
>few|TRBJ2-7|-|TRBV7-3
TGTGCCAGCAGCTTAACCGGGGGCAGCTCCTACGAGCAGTACTTC
CASSLTGGSSYEQYF
>-|TRBJ2-1|-|TRBV5-4
TGTGCCAGCAACCTTGGAGGCAGGAGCAATGAGCAGTTCTTC
CASNLGGRSNEQFF
>medium-sized|TRBJ1-5|-|TRBV5-6
TGTGCCAGCAGCTCTACTTGGGGGGGCGATCAGCCCCAGCATTTT
CASSSTWGGDQPQHF
>-|TRBJ2-1|TRBD2|TRBV11-1
TGTGCCAGCAGCCTCCGGGCACTAGCGGGAGTCGGGGGGCAGTTCTTC
CASSLRALAGVGGQFF
>-|TRBJ2-5|-|TRBV11-2
TGTGCCAGCAGCCTGACAAGTAACCAAAAGACCCAGTACTTC
CASSLTSNQKTQYF
>-|TRBJ2-1|-|TRBV11-2
TGTGCCAGCAGCTCAGAAATATACAACGAGCAGTTTTTC
CASSSEIYNEQFF